Described below is a single T cell receptor (beta chain) sequence and its context. Its antigen target is currently unknown. From each donor, a roughly 2.3 ml peripheral blood sample was collected into PAXgene tubes and stored at -80 degrees C. Without any T cell sorting, total RNA was extracted from whole blood using the PAXgene blood miRNA kit on an automated QIAcube. Peripheral blood from monozygotic twin pairs who were concordant or discordant for inflammatory bowel disease underwent deep TCRalpha and TCRbeta repertoire profiling using unique molecular barcoding. Smoking habits were recorded for all twin pairs, with individuals classified as current, former or never smokers. The germline V gene encodes CDR1 LGHNA and CDR2 YSLEER. The CDR3, from cysteine to phenylalanine, totals 14 residues. No nucleotide data were recorded. The method behind the library was 5' RACE. Each TCR library was prepared from about 4,000 ng of total RNA. For each sample, cDNA was synthesized in eight separate reactions using SMARTScribe reverse transcriptase. During cDNA synthesis, template switching was used to introduce unique molecular identifiers that contained a 6-nucleotide sample barcode. TCRalpha and TCRbeta cDNA was amplified in two nested PCRs of approximately 16 and 10 cycles, and bead purification was carried out after each PCR. Before amplification, the cDNA was both treated with uracil DNA-glycosylase and purified with the QIAquick PCR purification kit. In the second PCR, Illumina TruSeq-compatible adapters and sample-specific barcodes were added. TapeStation and Qubit were used to check library quality and concentration, and 5 ng of each library went into the pool. Sequencing of the pooled libraries was done on an Illumina HiSeq2500 single-index Rapid Run using custom sequencing primers and 2 x 100 bp reads. The original pipeline was this. UMI-based consensus assembly with MiGEC version 1.2.6 was used to correct PCR and sequencing errors. V(D)J alignment, clonotype assembly and CDR3 extraction were performed with MiXCR version 2.1.1. To normalise gene usage, clonotype sharing and MAIT/NKT TCR abundance, the top 1000, 10 000 and 20 000 clonotypes in each sample were analysed. After downsampling to 27 000 UMIs, diversity was calculated as the inverse Simpson index using the vegan R package. Paired Mann-Whitney U tests were applied to discordant twin pairs, with Benjamini-Hochberg correction for multiple testing. The reads underwent TCRdb reprocessing, giving one record for each CDR3 protein sequence and no DNA. The V and J calls were determined by TCRdb, not by the authors. The record for this sample contains 400,000 to 500,000 distinct CDR3 sequences. The ten most abundant clones make up about 2.3% of the sample.

This specimen belongs to a study of monozygotic twins with inflammatory bowel disease (dated by TCRdb to the late 2010s). With regard to the full study: The complete study included approximately 28 monozygotic twin pairs: 19 IBD-discordant Danish pairs and nine German pairs, of which four were IBD-concordant and five were IBD-discordant. The search for disease-associated traits relied mainly on comparing, within discordant pairs, IBD patients with their genetically identical healthy co-twins. Each individual had, on average, about 151 000 unique TCRalpha sequences and 181 000 unique TCRbeta sequences available for analysis.

On the study overall, not on this receptor specifically: Compared with healthy twins, IBD patients had fewer clonotypes in common with other individuals, a difference most pronounced in patients showing signs of disease activity. Because patients received different immunosuppressive treatments, the repertoires may have picked up extra background noise and variability between individuals. The analysis was unable to tell apart different T cell subtypes. Concordant and discordant twins showed no difference in repertoire similarity, possibly because of limited statistical power. A decrease in TCRbeta repertoire diversity, as measured by inverse Simpson index, was observed in IBD patients compared with their healthy co-twins. No single strong signal or clonotype linked to IBD turned up in the results, so the idea that one exists was not supported.

Sequencing input: blood. The clonotype was recovered from a human donor with ulcerative colitis or Crohn's disease, or a healthy co-twin of an affected twin (not recorded which). The chain is assembled from TRBV4-3 and TRBJ2-5; checking the TCRdb D call of TRBD2 is not possible without DNA. The CDR3 protein sequence reads: CASSQAGLGETQYF.